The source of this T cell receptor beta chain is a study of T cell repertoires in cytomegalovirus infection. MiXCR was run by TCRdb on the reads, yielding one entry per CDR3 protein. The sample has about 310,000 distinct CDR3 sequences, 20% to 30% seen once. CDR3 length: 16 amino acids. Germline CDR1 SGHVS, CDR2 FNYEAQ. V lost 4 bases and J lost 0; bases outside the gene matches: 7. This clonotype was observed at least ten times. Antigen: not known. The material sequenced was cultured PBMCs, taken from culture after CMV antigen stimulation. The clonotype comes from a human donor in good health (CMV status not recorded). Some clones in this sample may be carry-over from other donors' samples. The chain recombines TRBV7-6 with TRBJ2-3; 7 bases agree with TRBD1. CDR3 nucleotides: TGTGCCAGCAGCTCCGGACAGGCCTCTAGCACAGATACGCAGTATTTT. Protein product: CASSSGQASSTDTQYF.